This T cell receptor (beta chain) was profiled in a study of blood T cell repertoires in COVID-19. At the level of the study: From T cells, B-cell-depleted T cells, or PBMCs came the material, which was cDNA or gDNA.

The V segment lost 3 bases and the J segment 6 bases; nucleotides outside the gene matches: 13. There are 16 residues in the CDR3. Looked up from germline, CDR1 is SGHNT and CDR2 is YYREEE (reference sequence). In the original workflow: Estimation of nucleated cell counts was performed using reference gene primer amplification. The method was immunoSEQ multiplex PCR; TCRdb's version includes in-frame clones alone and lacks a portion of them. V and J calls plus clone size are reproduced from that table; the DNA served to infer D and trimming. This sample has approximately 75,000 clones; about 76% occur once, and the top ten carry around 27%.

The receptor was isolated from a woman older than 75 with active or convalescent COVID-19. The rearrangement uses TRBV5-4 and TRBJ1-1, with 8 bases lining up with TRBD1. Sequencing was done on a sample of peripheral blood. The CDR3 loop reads CASSSSRTGQRSEAFF. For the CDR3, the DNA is TGTGCCAGCAGCTCCTCAAGGACAGGGCAAAGGTCTGAAGCTTTCTTT.